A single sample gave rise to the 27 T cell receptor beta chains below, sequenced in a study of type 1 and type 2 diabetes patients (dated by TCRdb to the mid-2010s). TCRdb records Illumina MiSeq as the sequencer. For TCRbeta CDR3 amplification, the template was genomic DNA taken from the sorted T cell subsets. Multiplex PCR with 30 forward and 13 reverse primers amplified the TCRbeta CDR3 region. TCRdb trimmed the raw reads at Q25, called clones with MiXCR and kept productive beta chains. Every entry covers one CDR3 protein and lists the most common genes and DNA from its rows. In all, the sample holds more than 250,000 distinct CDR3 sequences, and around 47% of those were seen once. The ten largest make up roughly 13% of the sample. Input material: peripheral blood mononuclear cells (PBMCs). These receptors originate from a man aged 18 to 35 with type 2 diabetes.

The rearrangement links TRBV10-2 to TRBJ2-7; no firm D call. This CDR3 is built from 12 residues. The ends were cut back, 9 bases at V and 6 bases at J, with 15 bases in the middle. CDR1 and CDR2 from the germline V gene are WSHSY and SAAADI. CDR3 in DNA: TGCGCCAGACCTTCCTGGCATCTCGAGCAGTACTTC. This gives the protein CARPSWHLEQYF.

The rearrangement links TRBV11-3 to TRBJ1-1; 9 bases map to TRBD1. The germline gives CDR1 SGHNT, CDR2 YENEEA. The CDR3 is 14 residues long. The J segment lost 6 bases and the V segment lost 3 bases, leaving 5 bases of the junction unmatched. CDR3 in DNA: TGTGCCAGCAGCTTTCCGGGACAGGGCTCTGAAGCTTTCTTT. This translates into CASSFPGQGSEAFF.

The CDR3, as DNA: TGTGCCAGCAGTTTCAACCCCTCCTACAATGAGCAGTTCTTC. Translating gives CASSFNPSYNEQFF. This rearrangement joins TRBV2 to TRBJ2-1; D unresolved. Germline V lookup: CDR1 SNHLY, CDR2 FYNNEI. CDR3 length: 14 residues. Trimming took off 5 bases at V and 0 bases at J, with 8 bases between the two ends.

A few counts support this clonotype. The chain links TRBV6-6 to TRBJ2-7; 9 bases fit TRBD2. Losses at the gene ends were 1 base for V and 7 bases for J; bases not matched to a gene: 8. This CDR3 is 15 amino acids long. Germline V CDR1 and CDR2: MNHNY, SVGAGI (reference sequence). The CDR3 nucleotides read TGTGCCAGCAGTTACTACGCTAGCGGGACGGGTGAGCAGTACTTC. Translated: CASSYYASGTGEQYF.

The CDR3: CASSQTIGELFF. The CDR3 nucleotides are TGTGCCAGCAGTCAAACTATCGGGGAGCTGTTTTTT. V gene TRBV2 combines with J gene TRBJ2-2; unclear D gene. The CDR3 length is 12 residues. V was cut by 5 bases and J by 7 bases, with 8 bases left in between. Germline CDR1 reads SNHLY; CDR2 reads FYNNEI.

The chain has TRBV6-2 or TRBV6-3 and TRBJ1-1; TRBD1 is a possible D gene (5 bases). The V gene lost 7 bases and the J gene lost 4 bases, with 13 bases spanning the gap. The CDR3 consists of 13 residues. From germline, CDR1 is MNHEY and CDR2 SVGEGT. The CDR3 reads CASKWGGGTEAFF. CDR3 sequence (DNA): TGTGCCAGCAAATGGGGGGGGGGCACTGAAGCTTTCTTT.

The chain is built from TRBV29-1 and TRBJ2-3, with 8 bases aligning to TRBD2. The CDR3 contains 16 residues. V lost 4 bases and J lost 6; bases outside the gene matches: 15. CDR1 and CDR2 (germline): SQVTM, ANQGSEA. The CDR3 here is CSVAFRSGSSVDTQYF. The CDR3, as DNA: TGCAGCGTTGCCTTCCGAAGCGGGAGCTCGGTTGATACGCAGTATTTT.

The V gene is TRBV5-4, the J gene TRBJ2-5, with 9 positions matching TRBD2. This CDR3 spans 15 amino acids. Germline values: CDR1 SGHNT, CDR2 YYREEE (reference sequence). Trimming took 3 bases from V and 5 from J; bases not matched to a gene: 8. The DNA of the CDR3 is TGTGCCAGCAGCTCAGTAGCGGGGGCCGGGGAGACCCAGTACTTC. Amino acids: CASSSVAGAGETQYF.

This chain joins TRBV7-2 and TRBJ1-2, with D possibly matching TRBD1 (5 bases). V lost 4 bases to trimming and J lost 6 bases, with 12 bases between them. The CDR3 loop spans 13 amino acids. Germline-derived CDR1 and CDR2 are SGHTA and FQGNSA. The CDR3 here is CASSSREWDGYTF. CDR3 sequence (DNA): TGTGCCAGCAGCTCCAGGGAGTGGGATGGCTACACCTTC. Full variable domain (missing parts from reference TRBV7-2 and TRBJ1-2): GAGVSQSPSNKVTEKGKDVELRCDPISGHTALYWYRQSLGQGLEFLIYFQGNSAPDKSGLPSDRFSAERTGGSVSTLTIQRTQQEDSAVYLCASSSREWDGYTFGSGTRLTVV.

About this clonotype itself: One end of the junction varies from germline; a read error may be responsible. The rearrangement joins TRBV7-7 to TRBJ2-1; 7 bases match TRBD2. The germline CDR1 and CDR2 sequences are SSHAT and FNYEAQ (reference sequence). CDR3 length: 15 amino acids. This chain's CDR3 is CASSLRGDSYNEQFF. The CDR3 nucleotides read TGTGCTAGCAGCTTACGGGGGGACTCCTACAATGAGCAGTTCTTC.

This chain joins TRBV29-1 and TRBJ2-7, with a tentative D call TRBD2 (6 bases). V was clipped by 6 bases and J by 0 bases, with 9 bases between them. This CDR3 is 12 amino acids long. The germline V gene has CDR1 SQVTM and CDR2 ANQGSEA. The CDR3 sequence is CSVTTSSYEQYF. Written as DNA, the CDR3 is TGCAGCGTCACGACTAGCTCCTACGAGCAGTACTTC.

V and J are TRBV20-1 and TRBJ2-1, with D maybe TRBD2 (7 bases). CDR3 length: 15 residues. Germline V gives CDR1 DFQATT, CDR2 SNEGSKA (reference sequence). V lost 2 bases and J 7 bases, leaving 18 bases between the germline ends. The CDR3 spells CSARPVWGGSNEQFF. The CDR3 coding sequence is TGCAGTGCTAGACCAGTTTGGGGGGGCTCGAATGAGCAGTTCTTC.

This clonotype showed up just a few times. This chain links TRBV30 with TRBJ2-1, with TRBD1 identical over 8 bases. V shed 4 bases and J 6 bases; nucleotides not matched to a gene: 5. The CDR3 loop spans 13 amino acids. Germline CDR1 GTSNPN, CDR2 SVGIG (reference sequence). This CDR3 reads CAWTRGPLNEQFF. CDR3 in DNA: TGTGCCTGGACCAGGGGGCCACTCAATGAGCAGTTCTTC.

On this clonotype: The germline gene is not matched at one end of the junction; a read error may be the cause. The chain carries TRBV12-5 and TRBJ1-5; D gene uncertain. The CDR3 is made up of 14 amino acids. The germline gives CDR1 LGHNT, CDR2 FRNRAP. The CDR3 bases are TGTACTAGTGGTTCAGAGGTGAGCAATCAGCCCCAGCATTTT. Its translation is CTSGSEVSNQPQHF. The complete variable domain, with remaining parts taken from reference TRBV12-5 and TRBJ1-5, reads DARVTQTPRHKVTEMGQEVTMRCQPILGHNTVFWYRQTMMQGLELLAYFRNRAPLDDSGMPKDRFSAEMPDATLATLKIQPSEPRDSAVYFCTSGSEVSNQPQHFGDGTRLSIL.

The CDR3 DNA follows: TGTGCCAGCAGCTTAGGTTTCCGGGAGACCCAGTACTTC. It codes for CASSLGFRETQYF. This chain links TRBV7-2 with TRBJ2-5, with no clear D. Germline loops: CDR1 SGHTA, CDR2 FQGNSA. This CDR3 spans 13 amino acids. V lost 1 base and J 5 bases, leaving 8 bases between the germline ends.

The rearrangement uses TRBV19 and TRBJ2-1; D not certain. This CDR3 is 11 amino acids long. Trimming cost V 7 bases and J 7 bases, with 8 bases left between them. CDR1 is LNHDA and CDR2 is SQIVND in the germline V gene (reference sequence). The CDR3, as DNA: TGTGCCAGTACCGGGCCGAATGAGCAGTTCTTC. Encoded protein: CASTGPNEQFF.

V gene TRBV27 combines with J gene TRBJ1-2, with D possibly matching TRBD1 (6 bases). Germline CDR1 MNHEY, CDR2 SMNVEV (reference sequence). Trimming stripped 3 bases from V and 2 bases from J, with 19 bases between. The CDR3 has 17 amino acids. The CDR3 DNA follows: TGTGCCAGCAGTTTTCTATCATCACCCGGGACAAACTATGGCTACACCTTC. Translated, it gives CASSFLSSPGTNYGYTF.

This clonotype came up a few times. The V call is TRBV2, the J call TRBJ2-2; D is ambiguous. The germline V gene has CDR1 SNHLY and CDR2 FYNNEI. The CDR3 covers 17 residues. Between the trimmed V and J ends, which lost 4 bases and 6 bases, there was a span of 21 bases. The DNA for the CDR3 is TGTGCCAGCAGTGTTGGCAGCCATTCGAACAACCCCGGGGAGCTGTTTTTT. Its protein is CASSVGSHSNNPGELFF. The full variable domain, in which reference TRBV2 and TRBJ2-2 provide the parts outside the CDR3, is EPEVTQTPSHQVTQMGQEVILRCVPISNHLYFYWYRQILGQKVEFLVSFYNNEISEKSEIFDDQFSVERPDGSNFTLKIRSTKLEDSAMYFCASSVGSHSNNPGELFFGEGSRLTVL.

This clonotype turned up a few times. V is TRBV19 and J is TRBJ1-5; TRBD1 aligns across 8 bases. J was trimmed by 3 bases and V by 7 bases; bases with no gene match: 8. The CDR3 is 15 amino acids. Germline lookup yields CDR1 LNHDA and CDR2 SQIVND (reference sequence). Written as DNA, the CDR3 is TGTGCCAGTACCTCATCGACAGGGGTCAATCAGCCCCAGCATTTT. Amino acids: CASTSSTGVNQPQHF.

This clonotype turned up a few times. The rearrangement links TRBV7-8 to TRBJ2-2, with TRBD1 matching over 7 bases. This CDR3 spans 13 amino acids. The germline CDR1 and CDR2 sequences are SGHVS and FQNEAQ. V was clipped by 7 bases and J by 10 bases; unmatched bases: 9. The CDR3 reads CASTDPGTVELFF. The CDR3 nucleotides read TGTGCCAGCACCGACCCCGGGACAGTGGAGCTGTTTTTT.

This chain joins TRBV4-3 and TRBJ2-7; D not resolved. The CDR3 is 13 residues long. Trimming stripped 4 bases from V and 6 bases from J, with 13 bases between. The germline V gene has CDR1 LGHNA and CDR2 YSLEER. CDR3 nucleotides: TGCGCCAGCAGCCGAGATCGATCTCTCGAGCAGTACTTC. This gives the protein CASSRDRSLEQYF.

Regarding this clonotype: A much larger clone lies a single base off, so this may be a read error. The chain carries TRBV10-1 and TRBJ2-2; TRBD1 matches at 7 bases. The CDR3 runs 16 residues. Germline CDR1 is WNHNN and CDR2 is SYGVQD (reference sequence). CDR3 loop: CASSESTGANTGELSF. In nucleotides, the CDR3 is TGCGCCAGCAGTGAGTCTACAGGGGCTAACACCGGGGAGCTGTCTTTT.

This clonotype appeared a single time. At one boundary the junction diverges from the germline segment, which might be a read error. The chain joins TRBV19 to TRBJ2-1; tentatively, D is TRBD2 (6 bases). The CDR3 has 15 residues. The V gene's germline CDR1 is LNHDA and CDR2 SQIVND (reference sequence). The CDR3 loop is CASSILAEPNNEQLF. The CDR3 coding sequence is TGTGCCAGTAGTATCTTAGCGGAACCGAACAATGAGCAGCTCTTC.

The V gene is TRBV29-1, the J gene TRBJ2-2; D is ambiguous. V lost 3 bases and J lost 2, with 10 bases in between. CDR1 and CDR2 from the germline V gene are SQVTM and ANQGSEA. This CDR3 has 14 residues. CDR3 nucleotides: TGCAGCGTTGAGAGAGAGAAAAACACCGGGGAGCTGTTTTTT. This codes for CSVEREKNTGELFF.

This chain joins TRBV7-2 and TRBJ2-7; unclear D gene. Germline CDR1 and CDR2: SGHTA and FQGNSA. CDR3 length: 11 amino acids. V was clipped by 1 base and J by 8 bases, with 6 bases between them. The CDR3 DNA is TGTGCCAGCAGCTTAGGGGTCCAGCAGTACTTC. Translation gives CASSLGVQQYF.

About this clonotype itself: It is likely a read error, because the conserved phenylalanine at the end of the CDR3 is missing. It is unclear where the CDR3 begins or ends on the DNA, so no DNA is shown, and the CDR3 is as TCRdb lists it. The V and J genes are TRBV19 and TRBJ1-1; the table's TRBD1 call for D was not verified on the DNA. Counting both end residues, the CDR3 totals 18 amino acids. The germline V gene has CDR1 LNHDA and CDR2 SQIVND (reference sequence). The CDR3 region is CASSTHSGTGLDRTEAFL.

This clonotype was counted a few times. Written as DNA, the CDR3 is TGTGCCAGCAGTGACCGAGAAAACCGGGACTATGGCTACACCTTC. Encoded protein: CASSDRENRDYGYTF. J is TRBJ1-2 and V is TRBV25-1; D not certain. With 3 bases removed from V and 3 bases from J, the gap between germline ends came to 14 bases. From germline, CDR1 is MGHDK and CDR2 SYGVNS. This CDR3 region has 15 residues.